This TCR beta chain emerged from a study of control samples from healthy donors and cancer patients. Trimming cost V 7 bases and J 4 bases, with 5 bases left between them. The V gene's germline CDR1 is MNHEY and CDR2 SVGAGI. This CDR3 is 11 amino acids long. Assay used: immunoSEQ multiplex PCR; TCRdb lists only in-frame clones, some missing. The sample carries 150,000 or so clones, roughly 90% recorded once. The chain recombines TRBV6-5 with TRBJ2-1; no firm D call. Material for sequencing was blood. This clonotype was obtained from a man between 25 and 39 years old in good health. The CDR3 protein is CASTLYNEQFF. CDR3 in DNA: TGTGCCAGCACCTTATACAATGAGCAGTTCTTC.